This T cell receptor beta chain is drawn from a study of T-cell reconstitution after alpha-beta-depleted transplantation in children. General study results and limits: Where some patients showed high TCRbeta diversity at day 60, it came from recipient T cells and thymic progenitors that had survived. The main origin of T-cell counts and diversity one year after transplant was newly produced T cells.

A library of TCRbeta sequences, prepared with unique molecular identifiers, was generated. TCRdb fed the PCR reads into MiXCR, producing one record per CDR3 protein. The table has fewer than 150,000 distinct CDR3 sequences, 8.5% to 10% seen once. Only a few counts were recorded for this clonotype. Its cognate antigen is unknown. The germline CDR1 and CDR2 sequences are DFQATT and SNEGSKA (reference sequence). The CDR3 runs 16 residues. Trimming took 1 base from V and 1 from J, leaving 16 bases between them. The V call is TRBV20-1, the J call TRBJ1-2; D may be TRBD1 (5 bases). Sample: PBMCs, mostly from graft donor cells, taken 180 days after TCRalphabeta/CD19-depleted stem cell transplant. The origin of this receptor is a girl under three years old who had a stem cell transplant for combined immunodeficiency, so the T cells may come from the graft donor. DNA for the CDR3: TGCAGTGCTAGAGGCACGAGTCGGGGGAGTAACTATGGCTACACCTTC. Translated: CSARGTSRGSNYGYTF.